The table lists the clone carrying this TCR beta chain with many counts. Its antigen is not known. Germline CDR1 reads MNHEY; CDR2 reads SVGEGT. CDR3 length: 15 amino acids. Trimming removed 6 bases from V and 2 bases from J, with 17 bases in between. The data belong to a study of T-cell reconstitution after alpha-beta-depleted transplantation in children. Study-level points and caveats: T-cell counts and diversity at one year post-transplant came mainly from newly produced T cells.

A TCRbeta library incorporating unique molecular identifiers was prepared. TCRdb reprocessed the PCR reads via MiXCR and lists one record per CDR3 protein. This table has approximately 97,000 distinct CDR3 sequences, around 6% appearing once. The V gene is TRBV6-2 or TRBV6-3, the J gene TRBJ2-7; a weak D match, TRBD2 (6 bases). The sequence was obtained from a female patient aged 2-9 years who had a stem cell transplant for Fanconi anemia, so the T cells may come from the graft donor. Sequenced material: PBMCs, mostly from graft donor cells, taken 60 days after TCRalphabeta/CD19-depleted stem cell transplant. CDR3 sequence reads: CASRNNLARPYEQYF. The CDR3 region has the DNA TGTGCCAGCAGAAACAACCTAGCGCGACCCTACGAGCAGTACTTC.